This entry lists 31 T cell receptor beta chains sequenced from one sample in a study of blood T cell repertoires in COVID-19. Profiling relied on immunoSEQ multiplex PCR, and the TCRdb table lists in-frame clones only, not all of them. The sample records under 300,000 clones, 80% to 85% being singletons. What was sequenced was peripheral blood. These receptors were collected from a woman aged 18-35 years with acute or convalescent COVID-19.

The chain combines TRBV29-1 with TRBJ2-7, with 14 bases fitting TRBD2. The V segment lost 6 bases and the J segment 5 bases; nucleotides outside the gene matches: 6. In germline, CDR1 is SQVTM, CDR2 ANQGSEA. The CDR3 runs 14 residues. The CDR3 bases are TGCAGCGTCGAGGGACTAGCGGGAGTCAACGAGCAGTACTTC. Its protein is CSVEGLAGVNEQYF.

This clone was seen once. The V and J genes are TRBV14 and TRBJ2-7; 10 bases are shared with TRBD1. The CDR3 spans 14 residues. Germline values: CDR1 SGHDN, CDR2 FVKESK. V trimming: 1 base; J trimming: 3 bases; junction bases outside the gene matches: 0. The CDR3 region is CASSQGTGGYEQYF. The CDR3 region has the DNA TGTGCCAGCAGCCAAGGGACAGGGGGCTACGAGCAGTACTTC. Filled out from reference TRBV14 and TRBJ2-7, the complete variable domain reads EAGVTQFPSHSVIEKGQTVTLRCDPISGHDNLYWYRRVMGKEIKFLLHFVKESKQDESGMPNNRFLAERTGGTYSTLKVQPAELEDSGVYFCASSQGTGGYEQYFGPGTRLTVT.

The chain joins TRBV19 to TRBJ1-2, with 7 nucleotides matching TRBD1. The CDR3 has 13 residues. CDR1 is LNHDA, CDR2 SQIVND, per germline (reference sequence). V lost 7 bases to trimming and J lost 8 bases; unmatched junction nucleotides: 10. The CDR3 bases are TGTGCCAGTAACCCCGACAGGGATGGGGGCTACACCTTC. This encodes CASNPDRDGGYTF.

The chain has TRBV5-8 and TRBJ1-2; 10 bases map to TRBD1. The CDR3 extends over 14 amino acids. V lost 2 bases and J lost 5; bases outside the gene matches: 3. Germline assignment: CDR1 SGHTS and CDR2 YDEGEE. The CDR3 sequence is CASSFPGQGYGYTF. The CDR3 DNA is TGTGCCAGCAGCTTTCCGGGACAGGGGTATGGCTACACCTTC. The full variable domain, completed using reference TRBV5-8 and TRBJ1-2, is EAGVTQSPTHLIKTRGQQATLRCSPISGHTSVYWYQQALGLGLQFLLWYDEGEERNRGNFPPRFSGRQFPNYSSELNVNALELEDSALYLCASSFPGQGYGYTFGSGTRLTVV.

The V call is TRBV3-1 (or the pseudogene TRBV3-2), the J call TRBJ1-5, with 8 bases lining up with TRBD1. J gave up 0 bases and V 0 bases, and 7 bases lay outside the gene matches. This CDR3 spans 18 amino acids. The germline V gene encodes CDR1 LGHDT and CDR2 YNNKEL (reference sequence). The CDR3 DNA is TGTGCCAGCAGCCAAGACGGGGGACAGGAAAATAGCAATCAGCCCCAGCATTTT. This codes for CASSQDGGQENSNQPQHF.

The chain is built from TRBV5-1 and TRBJ2-5; perhaps TRBD1 as D (6 bases). The V end lost 4 bases, the J end lost 0 bases, and 10 bases lay between the germline ends. Germline CDR1 is SGHRS and CDR2 is YFSETQ. The CDR3 runs to 14 residues. CDR3 nucleotide sequence: TGCGCCAGCAGCCAAAGACAGGACCAAGAGACCCAGTACTTC. It yields the protein CASSQRQDQETQYF.

The CDR3 DNA sequence: TGTGCCAGTAGTATGCTACAGGATAATGAAAAACTGTTTTTT. Protein sequence: CASSMLQDNEKLFF. The chain joins TRBV19 to TRBJ1-4, with D maybe TRBD1 (5 bases). From germline, CDR1 is LNHDA and CDR2 SQIVND (reference sequence). The CDR3 is 14 amino acids. V was shortened by 3 bases and J by 4 bases, with 9 bases between the two germline ends.

CDR3 protein: CASSLPGDTEAFF. CDR3 bases: TGTGCCAGCAGCCTCCCGGGGGACACTGAAGCTTTCTTT. The chain uses TRBV7-9 and TRBJ1-1, with a tentative D call TRBD1 (5 bases). Trimming cost V 5 bases and J 3 bases, with 10 bases left between them. Germline V gene lookup returns CDR1 SEHNR and CDR2 FQNEAQ (reference sequence). CDR3 length equals 13 residues.

The chain uses TRBV7-2 and TRBJ1-4; D is perhaps TRBD1 (6 bases). V lost 8 bases and J lost 5, with 12 bases in between. CDR1 SGHTA and CDR2 FQGNSA come from the germline V gene. The length of the CDR3 is 13 residues. CDR3 loop: CASARQGNEKLFF. CDR3 in DNA: TGTGCCAGCGCAAGGCAGGGGAATGAAAAACTGTTTTTT.

The chain couples TRBV6-6 to TRBJ2-1; D possibly corresponds to TRBD2 (6 bases). Per germline, CDR1 MNHNY and CDR2 SVGAGI (reference sequence). There are 12 residues in the CDR3. V was clipped by 2 bases and J by 9 bases, with 8 bases between them. CDR3 DNA sequence: TGTGCCAGCAGTTACAGCGGGTCTGAGCAGTTCTTC. Translation: CASSYSGSEQFF.

The chain employs TRBV21-1 and TRBJ2-1; the table gives TRBD2 as D, unverified against the DNA. TRBV21-1 is a documented pseudogene. CDR3 size: 18 residues. Here the CDR3 reads CASSKGGGPNTHNNEQFF. CDR3 coding DNA: TGTGCCAGCAGCAAAGGAGGAGGGCCGAACACCCACAACAATGAGCAGTTCTTC.

The chain employs TRBV10-3 and TRBJ2-7; D might be TRBD1 (5 bases). CDR1 is ENHRY and CDR2 is SYGVKD in the germline V gene. The CDR3 is made up of 13 amino acids. Between the trimmed V and J ends, which lost 3 bases and 4 bases, there was a span of 10 bases. The CDR3 sequence: CAISDPDSYEQYF. The CDR3 nucleotides read TGTGCCATCAGTGACCCCGACAGTTACGAGCAGTACTTC.

The J gene is TRBJ1-3, the V gene TRBV28, with D tentatively TRBD1 (5 bases). Germline V gives CDR1 MDHEN, CDR2 SYDVKM. The CDR3 consists of 15 residues. With 3 bases removed from V and 2 bases from J, the gap between germline ends came to 11 bases. Written as DNA, the CDR3 is TGTGCCAGCAGTTTGAACGCAGGGACTGGAAACACCATATATTTT. Protein product: CASSLNAGTGNTIYF.

V gene TRBV7-2 combines with J gene TRBJ2-3, with 7 bases fitting TRBD2. The CDR3 has 18 amino acids. The V gene's germline CDR1 is SGHTA and CDR2 FQGNSA. The V and J ends lost 1 base and 5 bases, in that order; junction bases with no gene match: 15. The CDR3 bases are TGTGCCAGCAGCTTAGGCTTCGTGGGAGGGCCGGTCGGAGATACGCAGTATTTT. Translation: CASSLGFVGGPVGDTQYF. Full variable domain (missing parts from reference TRBV7-2 and TRBJ2-3): GAGVSQSPSNKVTEKGKDVELRCDPISGHTALYWYRQSLGQGLEFLIYFQGNSAPDKSGLPSDRFSAERTGGSVSTLTIQRTQQEDSAVYLCASSLGFVGGPVGDTQYFGPGTRLTVL.

The J gene is TRBJ1-1, the V gene TRBV7-8; 8 nucleotides match TRBD1. The trim removed 4 bases at V and 3 bases at J, leaving 7 bases unmatched. CDR3 length equals 15 residues. The germline gives CDR1 SGHVS, CDR2 FQNEAQ. The CDR3 DNA sequence: TGTGCCAGCAGCTCGGACAGGGTAGTATACACTGAAGCTTTCTTT. It yields the protein CASSSDRVVYTEAFF.

The V gene is TRBV9, the J gene TRBJ1-3; 7 bases map to TRBD1. CDR1 and CDR2 from the germline V gene are SGDLS and YYNGEE. V shed 5 bases, J shed 0 bases, and the junction held 8 bases outside the gene matches. The CDR3 spans 16 residues. This CDR3 reads CASSLGQQSSGNTIYF. For the CDR3, the DNA is TGTGCCAGCAGTCTGGGACAGCAAAGCTCTGGAAACACCATATATTTT.

This chain links TRBV19 with TRBJ2-7; D possibly corresponds to TRBD1 (6 bases). Germline V lookup: CDR1 LNHDA, CDR2 SQIVND (reference sequence). V gave up 1 base and J gave up 1 base, with 11 bases separating them. The CDR3 consists of 15 residues. The CDR3 spells CASSIGTVPSYEQYF. The DNA of the CDR3 is TGTGCCAGTAGTATAGGGACAGTTCCATCCTACGAGCAGTACTTC.

This CDR3 is CAWSGLAAYNEQFF. In DNA form, the CDR3 reads TGTGCCTGGAGTGGACTAGCGGCGTACAATGAGCAGTTCTTC. This chain links TRBV30 with TRBJ2-1; 9 bases map to TRBD2. This CDR3 region has 14 residues. J gave up 4 bases and V 1 base, and 2 bases lay outside the gene matches. The germline V gene has CDR1 GTSNPN and CDR2 SVGIG (reference sequence).

This clone occurred once. The chain carries TRBV11-2 and TRBJ2-7, with TRBD2 as a possible D gene (5 bases). The V end lost 0 bases, the J end lost 3 bases, and 12 bases lay between the germline ends. Germline V gene sequence: CDR1 SGHAT, CDR2 FQNNGV. The CDR3 is 15 residues long. Here the CDR3 reads CASSLDVAGVYEQYF. The CDR3, as DNA: TGTGCCAGCAGCTTAGATGTCGCGGGTGTCTACGAGCAGTACTTC. Based on the CDR3 plus reference TRBV11-2 and TRBJ2-7, the full variable domain is EAGVAQSPRYKIIEKRQSVAFWCNPISGHATLYWYQQILGQGPKLLIQFQNNGVVDDSQLPKDRFSAERLKGVDSTLKIQPAKLEDSAVYLCASSLDVAGVYEQYFGPGTRLTVT.

This clone was picked up a small number of times. The chain combines TRBV5-1 with TRBJ2-1, with 9 bases matching TRBD2. The V segment lost 0 bases and the J segment 7 bases; nucleotides outside the gene matches: 8. CDR1 is SGHRS, CDR2 YFSETQ, per germline. The CDR3 length is 16 residues. The CDR3 coding sequence is TGCGCCAGCAGCTTGGCCGGTCTAGCGGGATTTAATGAGCAGTTCTTC. This sequence encodes CASSLAGLAGFNEQFF.

The chain carries TRBV3-1 (or the pseudogene TRBV3-2) and TRBJ2-3, with D perhaps matching TRBD1 (6 bases). The CDR3 extends over 13 amino acids. The germline gives CDR1 LGHDT, CDR2 YNNKEL (reference sequence). V lost 10 bases and J 2 bases, leaving 13 bases between the germline ends. CDR3 sequence reads: CATTTGNTDTQYF. Here the CDR3 DNA reads TGTGCCACTACGACAGGAAACACAGATACGCAGTATTTT.

This chain joins TRBV18 and TRBJ2-1, with D perhaps TRBD2 (5 bases). The CDR3 sequence is 16 residues long. Germline lookup yields CDR1 KGHSH and CDR2 LQKENI. V was pared by 1 base and J by 8 bases, with 18 bases between. The CDR3 protein is CASSPRGEGSIDEQFF. Here the CDR3 DNA reads TGTGCCAGCTCACCACGAGGCGAGGGATCTATCGATGAGCAGTTCTTC.

V usage is TRBV4-3 and J usage is TRBJ2-1, with TRBD2 matching over 10 bases. The CDR3 has 17 residues. Germline V gene lookup returns CDR1 LGHNA and CDR2 YSLEER. V was pared by 1 base and J by 1 base, with 4 bases of the junction left unmatched. The CDR3 DNA is TGCGCCAGCAGCCAAGCTAGTAGCGGGAGGTCCTACAATGAGCAGTTCTTC. It specifies CASSQASSGRSYNEQFF.

The V call is TRBV27, the J call TRBJ2-7, with a tentative D call TRBD2 (7 bases). Trimming left V 11 bases short and J 6 bases short, with 32 bases between. Germline V gene lookup returns CDR1 MNHEY and CDR2 SMNVEV (reference sequence). The CDR3 contains 17 residues. CDR3 residues: CAEGVPGGCGHALEQYF. The DNA of the CDR3 is TGTGCCGAGGGGGTACCGGGAGGTTGCGGCCACGCGCTCGAGCAGTACTTC.

The chain recombines TRBV27 with TRBJ2-2; the match to TRBD1 covers 7 bases. The CDR3 has 13 residues. Germline CDR1 is MNHEY and CDR2 is SMNVEV (reference sequence). V lost 6 bases and J lost 4; bases outside the gene matches: 2. The CDR3: CASRTGPTGELFF. CDR3 DNA sequence: TGTGCCAGCAGGACAGGGCCCACCGGGGAGCTGTTTTTT.

V gene TRBV5-6 combines with J gene TRBJ2-5; TRBD2 aligns across 13 bases. V lost 3 bases to trimming and J lost 5 bases; unmatched junction nucleotides: 10. Germline V gene data show CDR1 as SGHDT and CDR2 as YYEEEE. This CDR3 comprises 17 residues. This chain's CDR3 is CASSSKTSGRSRETQYF. In DNA form, the CDR3 reads TGTGCCAGCAGCTCAAAGACTAGCGGGAGGAGTAGGGAGACCCAGTACTTC.

The chain carries TRBV28 and TRBJ2-7; D ambiguous. This CDR3 has 17 residues. V lost 3 bases, J lost 0 bases, and 18 bases lay in between. Germline-derived CDR1 and CDR2 are MDHEN and SYDVKM. CDR3 loop: CASSFPITLQSSYEQYF. The CDR3 region has the DNA TGTGCCAGCAGTTTCCCGATTACCCTACAGAGCTCCTACGAGCAGTACTTC.

This clone came up a few times. The rearrangement links TRBV6-5 to TRBJ2-1; 8 nucleotides agree with TRBD2. The germline gives CDR1 MNHEY, CDR2 SVGAGI. There are 15 residues in the CDR3. Losses at the gene ends were 0 bases for V and 6 bases for J; bases not matched to a gene: 4. The CDR3 DNA reads TGTGCCAGCAGTTACTCGCTAGCGGGTGCCAATGAGCAGTTCTTC. Encoded protein: CASSYSLAGANEQFF.

The chain's CDR3 is CASSLQQGKVETQYF. The CDR3, as DNA: TGCGCCAGCAGCCTACAACAGGGGAAAGTAGAGACCCAGTACTTC. This rearrangement joins TRBV4-1 to TRBJ2-5; 7 bases align to TRBD1. Trimming took 4 bases from V and 4 from J; bases not matched to a gene: 9. This CDR3 has 15 amino acids. CDR1 is MGHRA and CDR2 is YSYEKL in the germline V gene.

V is TRBV6-5 and J is TRBJ1-2; possible D gene TRBD1, 6 bases. The CDR3 is made up of 14 amino acids. Germline V gives CDR1 MNHEY, CDR2 SVGAGI. The V end was cut by 4 bases, the J end by 2 bases, with 11 bases between. CDR3 coding DNA: TGTGCCAGCAGTTCCCTCACAGGGAACTATGGCTACACCTTC. This encodes CASSSLTGNYGYTF.

About this clone: At one boundary the junction diverges from the germline segment, which might be a read error. The V and J genes are TRBV29-1 and TRBJ1-1; 8 nucleotides line up with TRBD1. Looked up from germline, CDR1 is SQVTM and CDR2 is ANQGSEA. This CDR3 has 10 amino acids. CDR3 amino acids: CSVGTGGRGF. In DNA form, the CDR3 reads TGCAGCGTAGGGACAGGAGGCCGCGGTTTT.